The clone carrying this TCR beta chain was seen at least ten times. Its matching antigen is unknown. Stated time point: patch test 3, about 24 weeks after DPC sensitization. Specified treatment: therapeutic diphenylcyclopropenone sensitization with weekly scalp DPC. Unfractionated whole blood yielded the extracted total RNA. This sample was taken from a study of human T cells and chemical hapten exposure. About the study: DPC (0.01%) was patch tested on the upper back and read at 6 days.

From germline, CDR1 is LGHDT and CDR2 YNNKEL (reference sequence). V was shortened by 0 bases and J by 5 bases, with 13 bases between the two germline ends. The CDR3 covers 15 residues. TCRdb re-analysed the RACE reads in MiXCR, keeping a single row per CDR3 protein. The table lists some 97,000 distinct CDR3 sequences, 25% to 35% of them singletons. Whole-study findings and limits: TCRs at a frequency above 1 in 1000 stayed unchanged with DPC sensitization. Controls formed significantly fewer large CDR3 similarity clusters than expanded TCRs did.

The specimen comprised whole blood, sampled in connection with sensitization to the hapten diphenylcyclopropenone (DPC). The chain is built from TRBV3-1 and TRBJ1-1, with D tentatively TRBD1 (5 bases). This TCR was sampled from a man aged 35 to 55 with alopecia areata. Some clones in this sample may be carry-over from other donors' samples. CDR3 nucleotide sequence: TGTGCCAGCAGCCAAGATTCAGGGCGAGTAACTGAAGCTTTCTTT. It translates to CASSQDSGRVTEAFF.